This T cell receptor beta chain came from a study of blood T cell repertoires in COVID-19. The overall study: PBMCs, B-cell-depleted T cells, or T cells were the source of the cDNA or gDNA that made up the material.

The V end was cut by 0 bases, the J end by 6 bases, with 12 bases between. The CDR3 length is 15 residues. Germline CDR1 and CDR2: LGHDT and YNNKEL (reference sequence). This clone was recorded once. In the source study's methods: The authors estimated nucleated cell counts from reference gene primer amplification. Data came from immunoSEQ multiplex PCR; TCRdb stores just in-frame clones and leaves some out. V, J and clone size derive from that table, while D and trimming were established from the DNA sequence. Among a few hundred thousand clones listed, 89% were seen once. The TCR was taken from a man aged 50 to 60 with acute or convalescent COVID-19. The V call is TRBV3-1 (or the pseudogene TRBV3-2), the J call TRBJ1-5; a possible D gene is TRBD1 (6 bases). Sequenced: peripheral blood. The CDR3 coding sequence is TGTGCCAGCAGCCAAGATTACAGGGTAGGTCAGCCCCAGCATTTT. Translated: CASSQDYRVGQPQHF.